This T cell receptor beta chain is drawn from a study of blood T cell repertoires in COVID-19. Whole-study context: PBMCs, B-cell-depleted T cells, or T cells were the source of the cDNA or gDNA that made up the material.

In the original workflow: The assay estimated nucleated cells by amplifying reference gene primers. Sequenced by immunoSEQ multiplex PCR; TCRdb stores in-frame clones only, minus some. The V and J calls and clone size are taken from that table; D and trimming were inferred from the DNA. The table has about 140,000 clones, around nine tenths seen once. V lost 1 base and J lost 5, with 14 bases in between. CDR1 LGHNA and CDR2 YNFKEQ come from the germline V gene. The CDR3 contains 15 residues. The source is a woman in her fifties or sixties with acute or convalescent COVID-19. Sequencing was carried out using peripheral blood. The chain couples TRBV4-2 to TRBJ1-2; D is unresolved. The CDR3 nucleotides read TGTGCCAGCAGCCAAGTGAGCCTCGTAGATTATGGCTACACCTTC. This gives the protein CASSQVSLVDYGYTF.